This paragraph reports one T cell receptor beta chain. Its target is not known. This sample was included in a study of synovial regulatory T cells in juvenile arthritis. Study-level points and caveats: CDR3 overlap with synovial Tregs was higher for iaTregs than other blood Tregs. TCR diversity was lower in inflammation-associated blood Treg cells than in other blood Treg cells.

Assay: immunoSEQ multiplex PCR; the TCRdb copy retains only in-frame clones and omits some. The ten top clones account for approximately 1.8%, within a sample of several thousand clones. The CDR3 extends over 16 amino acids. The DNA is not on file. Germline V gene lookup returns CDR1 LNHNV and CDR2 YYDKDF (reference sequence). The chain is built from TRBV15 and TRBJ2-7. The sequence derives from a donor aged 2-35 years with juvenile idiopathic arthritis. Specimen: Treg cells from blood. Regarding subset: remaining (HLA-DR-negative) circulating blood Treg cells. This CDR3 is CATSRVGLVEAYEQYF.